The 15 T cell receptor beta chains below were found in one sample sequenced in a study of human T cells and chemical hapten exposure. Time point specified: patch test 1, 2 weeks after DPC sensitization. Indicated treatment: therapeutic diphenylcyclopropenone sensitization with weekly scalp DPC. In TCRdb, the RACE reads were re-called with MiXCR into one record per CDR3 protein. The profile shows about 110,000 distinct CDR3 sequences, about 11% of them singletons. Sample: whole blood, taken in connection with sensitization to the hapten diphenylcyclopropenone (DPC). These receptors came from a middle-aged woman with alopecia areata. Some clones in this sample may be carry-over from other donors' samples.

This clonotype was picked up many times. One junction end does not reproduce the germline sequence, and a read error may be involved. The rearrangement joins TRBV7-3 to TRBJ2-1; 11 bases align to TRBD2. In germline, CDR1 is SGHTA, CDR2 FQGTGA. The CDR3 is 16 amino acids. The CDR3 sequence: CASSLTGTSGINEQFF. The CDR3 bases are TGTGCCAGCAGTTTAACCGGGACTAGCGGAATCAATGAGCAGTTCTTC.

The chain joins TRBV6-2 or TRBV6-3 to TRBJ2-3, with D unresolved. V shed 0 bases and J shed 7 bases, with 14 bases lying between them. The CDR3 covers 15 residues. The germline CDR1 and CDR2 sequences are MNHEY and SVGEGT. The CDR3 DNA reads as TGTGCCAGCAGTTACTCCAGACCGGCACGAAATACGCAGTATTTT. This sequence encodes CASSYSRPARNTQYF.

This clonotype has ten or more counts. The chain uses TRBV12-3 or TRBV12-4 and TRBJ2-7, with 8 bases aligning to TRBD2. V was pared by 8 bases and J by 1 base, with 16 bases of the junction left unmatched. The CDR3 length is 17 residues. The CDR3 is CASAAAGLAGRSYEQYF. The CDR3 bases are TGTGCCAGCGCGGCGGCGGGTCTAGCGGGTAGGTCCTACGAGCAGTACTTC.

This rearrangement joins TRBV2 to TRBJ1-5; D is possibly TRBD1 (5 bases). V lost 3 bases and J 9 bases, leaving 18 bases between the germline ends. CDR1 is SNHLY, CDR2 FYNNEI, per germline. CDR3 length: 15 amino acids. The CDR3 DNA reads as TGTGCCAGCAGTGATGGGGACGGACGGAGGGCGCCCCAGCATTTT. Residues: CASSDGDGRRAPQHF.

This clonotype was seen many times. CDR3 nucleotides: TGCGCCAGCAGCTTGGTCAGCGGACAGGGCAACAATGAGCAGTTCTTC. Translating gives CASSLVSGQGNNEQFF. J is TRBJ2-1 and V is TRBV5-1; 8 bases fit TRBD1. In germline, CDR1 is SGHRS, CDR2 YFSETQ. Unmatched junction bases numbered 7, after V lost 0 bases and J lost 5 bases. This CDR3 has 16 amino acids. Combining the CDR3 with reference TRBV5-1 and TRBJ2-1 gives the whole variable domain KAGVTQTPRYLIKTRGQQVTLSCSPISGHRSVSWYQQTPGQGLQFLFEYFSETQRNKGNFPGRFSGRQFSNSRSEMNVSTLELGDSALYLCASSLVSGQGNNEQFFGPGTRLTVL.

Many counts were recorded for this clonotype. V gene TRBV12-5 combines with J gene TRBJ2-2; tentative D call: TRBD2 (7 bases). V was trimmed by 8 bases and J by 0 bases, leaving 13 bases between them. The CDR3 covers 15 residues. CDR1 and CDR2 (germline): LGHNT, FRNRAP. CDR3 bases: TGTGCTAGTTTGCGGGGGCAATCGAACACCGGGGAGCTGTTTTTT. It codes for CASLRGQSNTGELFF.

The table lists this clonotype with many counts. This sequence joins TRBV7-2 and TRBJ2-5; D is ambiguous. CDR3 size: 16 residues. The germline V gene encodes CDR1 SGHTA and CDR2 FQGNSA. V gave up 0 bases and J gave up 7 bases, with 18 bases separating them. CDR3 sequence reads: CASSLAVGPIVGTQYF. The CDR3 nucleotides read TGTGCCAGCAGCTTAGCCGTCGGACCGATAGTCGGGACCCAGTACTTC.

The V call is TRBV27, the J call TRBJ1-5, with D perhaps matching TRBD1 (5 bases). This CDR3 contains 15 residues. V was clipped by 3 bases and J by 1 base, with 10 bases between them. Germline V gene lookup returns CDR1 MNHEY and CDR2 SMNVEV (reference sequence). CDR3 in DNA: TGTGCCAGCAGTTTTGAGGGGCTGAGCAATCAGCCCCAGCATTTT. It specifies CASSFEGLSNQPQHF.

This clonotype was seen ten or more times. J is TRBJ2-1 and V is TRBV7-2, with 9 nucleotides matching TRBD2. Per the germline V gene, CDR1 is SGHTA and CDR2 is FQGNSA. CDR3 size: 17 residues. V trimming: 0 bases; J trimming: 7 bases; junction bases outside the gene matches: 10. CDR3 sequence (DNA): TGTGCCAGCAGCTTAGCCTCTGGTAGCGGGAGTCAGAATGAGCAGTTCTTC. Protein: CASSLASGSGSQNEQFF. The entire variable domain, with the rest obtained from reference TRBV7-2 and TRBJ2-1, is as follows: GAGVSQSPSNKVTEKGKDVELRCDPISGHTALYWYRQSLGQGLEFLIYFQGNSAPDKSGLPSDRFSAERTGGSVSTLTIQRTQQEDSAVYLCASSLASGSGSQNEQFFGPGTRLTVL.

At least ten counts were recorded for this clonotype. The chain links TRBV12-3 or TRBV12-4 to TRBJ1-5, with 7 bases aligning to TRBD1. The V segment lost 5 bases and the J segment 1 base; nucleotides outside the gene matches: 2. The CDR3 covers 14 residues. The CDR3 sequence: CASSVQGSNQPQHF. Here the CDR3 DNA reads TGTGCCAGCAGTGTACAGGGGAGCAATCAGCCCCAGCATTTT.

This clonotype was seen at least ten times. The J gene is TRBJ1-1, the V gene TRBV29-1; D may be TRBD1 (6 bases). The CDR3 sequence is 12 residues long. Trimming stripped 4 bases from V and 4 bases from J, with 10 bases between. Germline V gives CDR1 SQVTM, CDR2 ANQGSEA. The CDR3 DNA is TGCAGCGTTGTACAGGGCGGCACTGAAGCTTTCTTT. It is translated as CSVVQGGTEAFF. Full variable domain (remainder filled in from reference TRBV29-1 and TRBJ1-1): SAVISQKPSRDICQRGTSLTIQCQVDSQVTMMFWYRQQPGQSLTLIATANQGSEATYESGFVIDKFPISRPNLTFSTLTVSNMSPEDSSIYLCSVVQGGTEAFFGQGTRLTVV.

The chain recombines TRBV3-1 with TRBJ2-1, with D possibly being TRBD2 (6 bases). With 0 bases removed from V and 1 base from J, the gap between germline ends came to 16 bases. Germline V CDR1 and CDR2: LGHDT, YNNKEL (reference sequence). This CDR3 has 18 amino acids. The CDR3 sequence: CASSQEGTGGGSYNEQFF. CDR3 DNA sequence: TGTGCCAGCAGCCAAGAAGGGACTGGTGGGGGGTCCTACAATGAGCAGTTCTTC.

This clonotype has ten or more counts. J is TRBJ2-3 and V is TRBV11-3; D unclear. Germline CDR1 SGHNT, CDR2 YENEEA. V was pared by 1 base and J by 0 bases, with 11 bases between. CDR3 size: 16 residues. The CDR3 region is CASSLGGGRSTDTQYF. The CDR3 region has the DNA TGTGCCAGCAGCTTAGGAGGTGGACGGAGCACAGATACGCAGTATTTT.

Ten or more counts support this clonotype. DNA for the CDR3: TGCAGTGCTAGAGATTTGAGGGGGGTAGGCGAGTACAATGAGCAGTTCTTC. It translates to CSARDLRGVGEYNEQFF. The V call is TRBV20-1, the J call TRBJ2-1; D is perhaps TRBD1 or TRBD2 (6 bases each). Trimming took off 0 bases at V and 4 bases at J, with 19 bases between the two ends. The CDR3 is 17 residues long. The germline V gene has CDR1 DFQATT and CDR2 SNEGSKA (reference sequence).

The sample holds a few counts of this clonotype. The chain links TRBV7-2 to TRBJ2-1; D is uncertain. CDR1 is SGHTA, CDR2 FQGNSA, per germline. CDR3 size: 14 residues. Deletions cut 1 base from V and 0 bases from J, with 4 bases between. CDR3 in amino acids: CASSLGASYNEQFF. DNA for the CDR3: TGTGCCAGCAGCTTAGGGGCCTCCTACAATGAGCAGTTCTTC.